The entry below describes one TCR beta chain. This specimen belongs to a study of siplizumab effects on memory and regulatory T cells. The CDR3 is made up of 13 amino acids. The germline CDR1 and CDR2 sequences are SGHAT and FQDESV (reference sequence). The V gene lost 5 bases and the J gene lost 2 bases, with 9 bases spanning the gap. Clones were read by immunoSEQ multiplex PCR, and TCRdb kept only the in-frame ones, dropping some. The table includes around 100,000 clones, 75% to 95% detected once. The gene calls are TRBV11-1 and TRBJ2-5; tentatively, D is TRBD1 or TRBD2 (5 bases each). The sequenced sample was CD4+ T cells sorted from blood. This TCR derives from a human donor in good health. The CDR3 is CASSRDQQETQYF. CDR3 nucleotides: TGTGCCAGCAGCCGGGACCAACAAGAGACCCAGTACTTC.